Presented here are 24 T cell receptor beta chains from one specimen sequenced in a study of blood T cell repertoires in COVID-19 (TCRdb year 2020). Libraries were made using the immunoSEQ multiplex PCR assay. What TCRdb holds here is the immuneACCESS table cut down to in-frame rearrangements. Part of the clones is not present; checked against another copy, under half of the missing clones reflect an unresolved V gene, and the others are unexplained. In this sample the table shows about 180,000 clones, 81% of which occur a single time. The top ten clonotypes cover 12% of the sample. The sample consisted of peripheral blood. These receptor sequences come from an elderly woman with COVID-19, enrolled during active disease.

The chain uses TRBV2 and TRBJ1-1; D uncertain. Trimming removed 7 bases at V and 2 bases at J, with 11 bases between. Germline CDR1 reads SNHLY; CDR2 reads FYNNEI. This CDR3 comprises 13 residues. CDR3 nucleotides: TGTGCCAGCAATAGTCAGGAAAACACTGAAGCTTTCTTT. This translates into CASNSQENTEAFF.

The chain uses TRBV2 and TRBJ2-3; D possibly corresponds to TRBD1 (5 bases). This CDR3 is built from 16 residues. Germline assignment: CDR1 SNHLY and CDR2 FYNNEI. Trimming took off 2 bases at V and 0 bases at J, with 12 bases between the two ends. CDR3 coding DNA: TGTGCCAGCAGTGAACAGACAGCCCGAAGCACAGATACGCAGTATTTT. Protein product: CASSEQTARSTDTQYF.

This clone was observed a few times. As DNA, the CDR3 is TGTGCCAGCAGCACTGGACAGGGCCACGCAGATACGCAGTATTTT. It translates to CASSTGQGHADTQYF. The chain couples TRBV5-6 to TRBJ2-3; 8 bases fit TRBD1. The V segment lost 4 bases and the J segment 4 bases; nucleotides outside the gene matches: 8. CDR3 length equals 15 residues. Germline values: CDR1 SGHDT, CDR2 YYEEEE.

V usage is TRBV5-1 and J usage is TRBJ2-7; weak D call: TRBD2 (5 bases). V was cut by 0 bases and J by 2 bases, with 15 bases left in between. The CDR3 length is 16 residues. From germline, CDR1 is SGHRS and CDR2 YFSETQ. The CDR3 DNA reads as TGCGCCAGCAGCTTGGCCGCGGCTTACGGGACCTACGAGCAGTACTTC. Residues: CASSLAAAYGTYEQYF. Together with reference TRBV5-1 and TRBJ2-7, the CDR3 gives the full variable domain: KAGVTQTPRYLIKTRGQQVTLSCSPISGHRSVSWYQQTPGQGLQFLFEYFSETQRNKGNFPGRFSGRQFSNSRSEMNVSTLELGDSALYLCASSLAAAYGTYEQYFGPGTRLTVT.

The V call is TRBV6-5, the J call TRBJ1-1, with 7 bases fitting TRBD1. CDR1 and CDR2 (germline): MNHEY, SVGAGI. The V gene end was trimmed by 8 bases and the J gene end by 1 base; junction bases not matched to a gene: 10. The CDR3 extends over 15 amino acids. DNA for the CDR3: TGTGCCAGCCCCGAACCGGACAGGACGAACACTGAAGCTTTCTTT. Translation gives CASPEPDRTNTEAFF.

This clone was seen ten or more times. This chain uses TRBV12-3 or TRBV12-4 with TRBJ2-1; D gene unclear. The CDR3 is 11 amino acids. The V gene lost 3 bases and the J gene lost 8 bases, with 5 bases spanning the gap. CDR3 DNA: TGTGCCAGCAGTTTTTCAGATGAGCAGTTCTTC. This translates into CASSFSDEQFF.

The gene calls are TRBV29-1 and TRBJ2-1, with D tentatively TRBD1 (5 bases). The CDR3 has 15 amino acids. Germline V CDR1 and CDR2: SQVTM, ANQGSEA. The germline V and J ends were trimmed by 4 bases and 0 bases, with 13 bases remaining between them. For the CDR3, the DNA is TGCAGCGTTGTTAAAGGGGATGGCTCCTACAATGAGCAGTTCTTC. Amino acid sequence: CSVVKGDGSYNEQFF.

The CDR3 sequence: CASRRTELINYGYTF. Here the CDR3 DNA reads TGTGCCAGTAGACGGACAGAACTAATTAACTATGGCTACACCTTC. The rearrangement uses TRBV19 and TRBJ1-2, with D perhaps matching TRBD1 (6 bases). V dropped 6 bases and J dropped 1 base, with 15 bases sitting between them. The CDR3 runs 15 residues. The germline gives CDR1 LNHDA, CDR2 SQIVND (reference sequence).

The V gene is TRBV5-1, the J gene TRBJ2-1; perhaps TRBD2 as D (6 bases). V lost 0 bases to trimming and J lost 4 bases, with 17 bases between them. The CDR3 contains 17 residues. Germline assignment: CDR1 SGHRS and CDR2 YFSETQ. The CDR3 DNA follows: TGCGCCAGCAGCTTGGAATTGGGCGGGGCTTCGTACAATGAGCAGTTCTTC. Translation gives CASSLELGGASYNEQFF. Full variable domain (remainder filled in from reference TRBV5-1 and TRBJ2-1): KAGVTQTPRYLIKTRGQQVTLSCSPISGHRSVSWYQQTPGQGLQFLFEYFSETQRNKGNFPGRFSGRQFSNSRSEMNVSTLELGDSALYLCASSLELGGASYNEQFFGPGTRLTVL.

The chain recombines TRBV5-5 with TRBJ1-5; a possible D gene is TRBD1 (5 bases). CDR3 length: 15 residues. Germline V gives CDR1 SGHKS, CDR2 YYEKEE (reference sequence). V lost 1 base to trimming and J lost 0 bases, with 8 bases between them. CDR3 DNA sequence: TGTGCCAGCAGCTTGTTTCAGGGTAGCAATCAGCCCCAGCATTTT. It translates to CASSLFQGSNQPQHF.

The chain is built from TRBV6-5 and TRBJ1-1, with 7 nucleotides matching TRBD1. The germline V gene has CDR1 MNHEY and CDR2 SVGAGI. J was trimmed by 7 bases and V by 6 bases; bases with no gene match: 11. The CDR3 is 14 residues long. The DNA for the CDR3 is TGTGCCAGCAGAAGACAGGGTGGAGGAGGTGAAGCTTTCTTT. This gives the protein CASRRQGGGGEAFF.

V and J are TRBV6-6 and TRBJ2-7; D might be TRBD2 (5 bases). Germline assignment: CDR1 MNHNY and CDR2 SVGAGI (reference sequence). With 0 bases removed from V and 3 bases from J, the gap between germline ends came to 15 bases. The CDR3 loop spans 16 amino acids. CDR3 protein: CASSYSMLVGNYEQYF. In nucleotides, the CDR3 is TGTGCCAGCAGTTACTCGATGCTGGTCGGGAACTACGAGCAGTACTTC.

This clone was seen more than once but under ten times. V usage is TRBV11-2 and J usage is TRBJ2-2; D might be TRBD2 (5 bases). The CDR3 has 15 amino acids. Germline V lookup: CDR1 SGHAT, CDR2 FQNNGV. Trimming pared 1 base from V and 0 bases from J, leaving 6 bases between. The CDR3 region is CASSLAGTNTGELFF. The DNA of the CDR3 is TGTGCCAGCAGCTTAGCGGGGACGAACACCGGGGAGCTGTTTTTT.

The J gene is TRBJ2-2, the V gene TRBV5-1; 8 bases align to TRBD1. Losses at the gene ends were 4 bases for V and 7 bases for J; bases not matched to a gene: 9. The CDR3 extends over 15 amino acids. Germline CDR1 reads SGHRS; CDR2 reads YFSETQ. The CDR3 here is CASSPGGLQNGELFF. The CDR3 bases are TGCGCCAGCAGCCCAGGGGGCCTTCAGAACGGGGAGCTGTTTTTT. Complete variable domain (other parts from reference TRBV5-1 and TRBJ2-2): KAGVTQTPRYLIKTRGQQVTLSCSPISGHRSVSWYQQTPGQGLQFLFEYFSETQRNKGNFPGRFSGRQFSNSRSEMNVSTLELGDSALYLCASSPGGLQNGELFFGEGSRLTVL.

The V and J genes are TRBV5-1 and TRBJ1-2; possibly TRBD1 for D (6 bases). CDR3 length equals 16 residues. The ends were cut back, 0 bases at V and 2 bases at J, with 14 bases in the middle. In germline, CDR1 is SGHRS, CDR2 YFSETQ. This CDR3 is CASSLGSWDNNYGYTF. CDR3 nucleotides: TGCGCCAGCAGCTTGGGCTCTTGGGACAACAACTATGGCTACACCTTC.

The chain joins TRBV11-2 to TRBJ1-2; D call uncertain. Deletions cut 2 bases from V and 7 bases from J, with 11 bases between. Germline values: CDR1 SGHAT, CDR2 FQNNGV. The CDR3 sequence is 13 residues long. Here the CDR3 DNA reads TGTGCCAGCAGCTTATTCGGCGGGCTTGGCTACACCTTC. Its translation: CASSLFGGLGYTF.

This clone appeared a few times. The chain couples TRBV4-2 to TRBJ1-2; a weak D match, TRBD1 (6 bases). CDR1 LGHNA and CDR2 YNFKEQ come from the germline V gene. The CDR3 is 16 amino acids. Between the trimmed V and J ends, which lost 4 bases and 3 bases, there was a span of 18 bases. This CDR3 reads CASSLTRDTVYYGYTF. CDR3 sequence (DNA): TGTGCCAGCAGCCTTACCCGGGACACGGTCTACTATGGCTACACCTTC.

The CDR3 DNA sequence: TGTGCCACCAGTGACCCTCTAGCGGGAGGGGGGCAGGCCCAGTACTTC. Encoded protein: CATSDPLAGGGQAQYF. The chain employs TRBV24-1 and TRBJ2-5, with 12 nucleotides matching TRBD2. Germline CDR1 reads KGHDR; CDR2 reads SFDVKD. The CDR3 extends over 16 amino acids. V lost 4 bases and J lost 9; bases outside the gene matches: 11.

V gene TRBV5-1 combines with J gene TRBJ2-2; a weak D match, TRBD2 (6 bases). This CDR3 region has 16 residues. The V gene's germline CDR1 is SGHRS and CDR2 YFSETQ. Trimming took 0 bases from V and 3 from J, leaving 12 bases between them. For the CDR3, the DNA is TGCGCCAGCAGCTTGGAGGATAGCGGTGACACCGGGGAGCTGTTTTTT. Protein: CASSLEDSGDTGELFF.

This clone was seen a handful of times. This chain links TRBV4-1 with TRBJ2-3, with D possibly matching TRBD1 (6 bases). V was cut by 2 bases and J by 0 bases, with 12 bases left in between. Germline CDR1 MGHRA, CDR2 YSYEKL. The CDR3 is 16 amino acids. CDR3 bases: TGCGCCAGCAGCCAAACCGGCACAGGGAGCACAGATACGCAGTATTTT. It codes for CASSQTGTGSTDTQYF.

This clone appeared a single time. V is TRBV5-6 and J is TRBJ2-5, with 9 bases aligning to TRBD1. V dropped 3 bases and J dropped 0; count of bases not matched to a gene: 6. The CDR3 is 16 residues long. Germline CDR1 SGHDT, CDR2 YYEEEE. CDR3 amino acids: CASSSDRGLYQETQYF. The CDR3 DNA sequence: TGTGCCAGCAGCTCGGACAGGGGCCTTTACCAAGAGACCCAGTACTTC. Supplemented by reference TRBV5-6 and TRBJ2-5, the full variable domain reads DAGVTQSPTHLIKTRGQQVTLRCSPKSGHDTVSWYQQALGQGPQFIFQYYEEEERQRGNFPDRFSGHQFPNYSSELNVNALLLGDSALYLCASSSDRGLYQETQYFGPGTRLLVL.

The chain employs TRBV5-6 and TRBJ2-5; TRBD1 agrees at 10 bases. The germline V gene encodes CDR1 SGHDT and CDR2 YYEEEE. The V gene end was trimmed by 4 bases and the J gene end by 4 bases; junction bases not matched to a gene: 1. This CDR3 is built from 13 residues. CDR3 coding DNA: TGTGCCAGCAGCAGGACAGGGGGAGAGACCCAGTACTTC. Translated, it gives CASSRTGGETQYF.

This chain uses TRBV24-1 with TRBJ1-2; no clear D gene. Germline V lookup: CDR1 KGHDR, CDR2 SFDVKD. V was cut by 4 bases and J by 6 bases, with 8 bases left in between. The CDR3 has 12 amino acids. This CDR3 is CATSEGGHGYTF. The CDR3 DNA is TGTGCCACCAGTGAGGGAGGGCATGGCTACACCTTC.

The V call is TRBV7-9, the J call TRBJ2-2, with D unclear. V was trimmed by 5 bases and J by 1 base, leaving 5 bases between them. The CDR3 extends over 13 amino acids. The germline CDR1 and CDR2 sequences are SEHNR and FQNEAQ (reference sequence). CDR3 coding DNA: TGTGCCAGCAGCCTAAGGAACACCGGGGAGCTGTTTTTT. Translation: CASSLRNTGELFF.